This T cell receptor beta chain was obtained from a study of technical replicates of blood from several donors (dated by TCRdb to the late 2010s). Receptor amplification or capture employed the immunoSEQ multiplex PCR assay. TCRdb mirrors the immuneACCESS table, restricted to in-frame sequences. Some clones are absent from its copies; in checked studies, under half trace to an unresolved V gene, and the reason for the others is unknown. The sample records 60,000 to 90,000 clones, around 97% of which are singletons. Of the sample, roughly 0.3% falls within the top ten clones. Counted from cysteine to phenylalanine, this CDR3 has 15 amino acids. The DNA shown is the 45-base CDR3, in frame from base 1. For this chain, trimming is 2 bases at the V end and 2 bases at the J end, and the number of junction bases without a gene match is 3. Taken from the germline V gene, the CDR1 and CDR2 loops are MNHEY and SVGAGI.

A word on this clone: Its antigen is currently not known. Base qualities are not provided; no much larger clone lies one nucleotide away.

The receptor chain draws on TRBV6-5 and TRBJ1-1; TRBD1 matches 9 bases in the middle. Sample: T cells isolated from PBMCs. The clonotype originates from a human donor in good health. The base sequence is TGTGCCAGCAGTTACCAGGACAGGGGCAACACTGAAGCTTTCTTT. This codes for CASSYQDRGNTEAFF.